One sample yielded the 31 T cell receptor beta chains listed below, sequenced in a study of shared clonotypes between healthy human individuals. Data came from immunoSEQ multiplex PCR; TCRdb stores just in-frame clones and leaves some out. The top ten clones hold 1.2% of a sample with some 1,400,000 clones, roughly 95% of them seen once. Sequencing input: naive CD4+ T cells sorted from blood. Subset denoted: CD45RA+ positively selected. Source of these receptors: a man aged 30-40 years in good health.

The rearrangement joins TRBV14 to TRBJ1-2; D is possibly TRBD1 (6 bases). The germline V gene encodes CDR1 SGHDN and CDR2 FVKESK. This CDR3 region has 14 residues. The V end lost 1 base, the J end lost 3 bases, and 9 bases lay between the germline ends. CDR3 residues: CASSQGNRDYGYTF. The DNA of the CDR3 is TGTGCCAGCAGCCAAGGAAACAGGGACTATGGCTACACCTTC.

The V and J genes are TRBV13 and TRBJ2-1; D may be TRBD2 (6 bases). Looked up from germline, CDR1 is PRHDT and CDR2 is FYEKMQ (reference sequence). CDR3 length: 17 residues. Between the trimmed V and J ends, which lost 2 bases and 3 bases, there was a span of 17 bases. This chain's CDR3 is CASSLLPGDPLYNEQFF. The CDR3 DNA reads as TGTGCCAGCAGCTTACTACCGGGAGATCCCCTCTACAATGAGCAGTTCTTC.

This rearrangement joins TRBV4-1 to TRBJ2-2; 11 bases are shared with TRBD2. V shed 0 bases, J shed 5 bases, and the junction held 5 bases outside the gene matches. CDR1 and CDR2 from the germline V gene are MGHRA and YSYEKL. CDR3 length: 17 residues. CDR3 DNA: TGCGCCAGCAGCCAAGAACTAGCGGGAGTTGGAACCGGGGAGCTGTTTTTT. This encodes CASSQELAGVGTGELFF.

The gene calls are TRBV6-1 and TRBJ2-7; D may be TRBD1 or TRBD2 (5 bases each). Germline-derived CDR1 and CDR2 are MNHNS and SASEGT. There are 14 residues in the CDR3. With 4 bases removed from V and 4 bases from J, the gap between germline ends came to 14 bases. CDR3 region: CASSVNVREYEQYF. As DNA, the CDR3 is TGTGCCAGCAGTGTAAACGTCAGGGAGTACGAGCAGTACTTC.

The V gene is TRBV2, the J gene TRBJ2-1; 7 bases line up with TRBD2. V lost 6 bases, J lost 3 bases, and 8 bases stayed unmatched. The CDR3 runs to 15 residues. Germline CDR1 is SNHLY and CDR2 is FYNNEI. The CDR3 sequence is CASSARTSYYNEQFF. Here the CDR3 DNA reads TGTGCCAGCAGCGCTAGGACTAGTTACTACAATGAGCAGTTCTTC.

Note on this clone: Additional DNA sequences in this sample encode the identical CDR3. The CDR3 region is CASSFVGTDTQYF. The CDR3 nucleotides read TGTGCCAGCAGCTTCGTGGGCACAGATACGCAGTATTTT. The chain couples TRBV7-6 to TRBJ2-3; no clear D gene. The germline CDR1 and CDR2 sequences are SGHVS and FNYEAQ. V was cut by 3 bases and J by 1 base, with 5 bases left in between. This CDR3 is built from 13 residues.

This clone has only one observation. The rearrangement links TRBV10-3 to TRBJ1-4; no reliable D call. CDR3 size: 15 residues. Germline lookup yields CDR1 ENHRY and CDR2 SYGVKD. V lost 0 bases, J lost 6 bases, and 11 bases lay in between. CDR3 nucleotide sequence: TGTGCCATCAGTGAGTCGAAGGGATCTGATGAAAAACTGTTTTTT. Translating it yields CAISESKGSDEKLFF.

V usage is TRBV11-2 and J usage is TRBJ2-2; the D is unclear. The CDR3 sequence is 12 residues long. V was shortened by 2 bases and J by 7 bases, with 5 bases between the two germline ends. Per germline, CDR1 SGHAT and CDR2 FQNNGV. DNA for the CDR3: TGTGCCAGCAGCTTAATCAGCGGGGAGCTGTTTTTT. This translates into CASSLISGELFF.

V usage is TRBV9 and J usage is TRBJ2-2; 8 bases are shared with TRBD1. The junction had 27 bases not matched to a gene; V was cut back by 4 bases and J by 4 bases. CDR1 SGDLS and CDR2 YYNGEE come from the germline V gene. The CDR3 length is 22 residues. CDR3 nucleotides: TGTGCCAGCAGCTCACCACCGGGACAGGTCAATAGGGACTCCAGAACCACCGGGGAGCTGTTTTTT. It codes for CASSSPPGQVNRDSRTTGELFF.

The chain couples TRBV7-6 to TRBJ1-1, with D maybe TRBD1 (6 bases). The CDR3 totals 13 residues. Germline V lookup: CDR1 SGHVS, CDR2 FNYEAQ. Trimming removed 1 base from V and 6 bases from J, with 9 bases in between. CDR3: CASSLVKGAEAFF. The CDR3 coding sequence is TGTGCCAGCAGCTTAGTAAAGGGGGCTGAAGCTTTCTTT.

This chain connects TRBV9 to TRBJ2-7; 10 bases line up with TRBD2. Germline assignment: CDR1 SGDLS and CDR2 YYNGEE. The J segment lost 2 bases and the V segment lost 4 bases, leaving 6 bases of the junction unmatched. CDR3 length: 15 amino acids. CDR3 in amino acids: CASSPGLAATYEQYF. In DNA form, the CDR3 reads TGTGCCAGCAGCCCTGGACTAGCGGCTACCTACGAGCAGTACTTC. Variable domain in full (rest from reference TRBV9 and TRBJ2-7): DSGVTQTPKHLITATGQRVTLRCSPRSGDLSVYWYQQSLDQGLQFLIQYYNGEERAKGNILERFSAQQFPDLHSELNLSSLELGDSALYFCASSPGLAATYEQYFGPGTRLTVT.

This rearrangement joins TRBV7-9 to TRBJ2-1; perhaps D is TRBD1 or TRBD2 (5 bases each). The germline V gene encodes CDR1 SEHNR and CDR2 FQNEAQ (reference sequence). Deletions cut 1 base from V and 7 bases from J, with 20 bases between. CDR3 length: 17 residues. CDR3 protein: CASSLGSGGRVLNEQFF. In nucleotides, the CDR3 is TGTGCCAGCAGCTTAGGGTCTGGGGGTCGGGTTTTGAATGAGCAGTTCTTC.

This chain's CDR3 is CASSVGTLAGADTQYF. In DNA form, the CDR3 reads TGTGCCAGCAGCGTAGGAACCCTAGCGGGAGCAGATACGCAGTATTTT. This chain joins TRBV9 and TRBJ2-3, with 10 bases matching TRBD2. Germline trimming cut 0 bases from V and 4 bases from J; bases unmatched to any gene: 5. The CDR3 runs to 16 residues. Germline V gene data show CDR1 as SGDLS and CDR2 as YYNGEE. The whole variable domain, remainder taken from reference TRBV9 and TRBJ2-3, is DSGVTQTPKHLITATGQRVTLRCSPRSGDLSVYWYQQSLDQGLQFLIQYYNGEERAKGNILERFSAQQFPDLHSELNLSSLELGDSALYFCASSVGTLAGADTQYFGPGTRLTVL.

The rearrangement links TRBV9 to TRBJ2-7, with a weak D call TRBD1 (5 bases). The germline V gene has CDR1 SGDLS and CDR2 YYNGEE. The CDR3 covers 16 residues. V gave up 0 bases and J gave up 5 bases, with 18 bases separating them. CDR3 amino acids: CASSVETAGAWNEQYF. The CDR3 DNA reads as TGTGCCAGCAGCGTAGAGACAGCTGGGGCATGGAACGAGCAGTACTTC.

This sequence joins TRBV5-5 and TRBJ2-3, with D uncertain. CDR1 and CDR2 from the germline V gene are SGHKS and YYEKEE (reference sequence). Deletions cut 4 bases from V and 5 bases from J, with 11 bases between. This CDR3 region has 13 residues. CDR3 DNA sequence: TGTGCCAGCAGCCAGCAACCGGTAGATACGCAGTATTTT. This codes for CASSQQPVDTQYF.

Concerning this clone: Other DNA sequences in the same sample also yield this CDR3. This chain joins TRBV18 and TRBJ2-1; 8 bases are shared with TRBD2. The junction had 4 bases not matched to a gene; V was cut back by 3 bases and J by 0 bases. The CDR3 length is 16 residues. The germline gives CDR1 KGHSH, CDR2 LQKENI. The DNA for the CDR3 is TGTGCCAGCTCACCGTTAGCGGGGAGCTCCTACAATGAGCAGTTCTTC. Protein: CASSPLAGSSYNEQFF. Full variable domain (rest looked up from reference TRBV18 and TRBJ2-1): NAGVMQNPRHLVRRRGQEARLRCSPMKGHSHVYWYRQLPEEGLKFMVYLQKENIIDESGMPKERFSAEFPKEGPSILRIQQVVRGDSAAYFCASSPLAGSSYNEQFFGPGTRLTVL.

The chain links TRBV5-1 to TRBJ2-1; no clear D. The CDR3 consists of 13 residues. The germline CDR1 and CDR2 sequences are SGHRS and YFSETQ. Trimming removed 3 bases from V and 12 bases from J, with 16 bases in between. The CDR3 is CASSSASTYGQFF. Here the CDR3 DNA reads TGCGCCAGCAGCTCCGCCAGCACCTATGGGCAGTTCTTC.

The chain uses TRBV28 and TRBJ2-2; the match to TRBD1 covers 7 bases. The V gene's germline CDR1 is MDHEN and CDR2 SYDVKM. There are 16 residues in the CDR3. The V gene end was trimmed by 6 bases and the J gene end by 0 bases; junction bases not matched to a gene: 7. Here the CDR3 reads CASSWLGGANTGELFF. The CDR3 DNA reads as TGTGCCAGCAGCTGGTTAGGGGGCGCGAACACCGGGGAGCTGTTTTTT.

The chain joins TRBV9 to TRBJ2-7; 10 bases map to TRBD2. The germline CDR1 and CDR2 sequences are SGDLS and YYNGEE. V lost 3 bases to trimming and J lost 3 bases; unmatched junction nucleotides: 6. The CDR3 length is 15 residues. The CDR3 is CASSALSGGIYEQYF. CDR3 DNA sequence: TGTGCCAGCAGCGCACTTAGCGGGGGGATCTACGAGCAGTACTTC.

The chain combines TRBV28 with TRBJ2-2; 12 bases align to TRBD2. Trimming at V came to 7 bases and at J to 7 bases, leaving 10 bases not matched to a gene. The CDR3 spans 16 residues. Per the germline V gene, CDR1 is MDHEN and CDR2 is SYDVKM. This CDR3 is CASTQLTSGRGGELFF. The CDR3 DNA reads TGTGCCAGCACCCAACTGACTAGCGGGAGAGGCGGGGAGCTGTTTTTT.

This clone was recorded only once. V and J are TRBV7-8 and TRBJ1-1, with a tentative D call TRBD1 (5 bases). Deletions cut 5 bases from V and 0 bases from J, with 13 bases between. Germline V gene lookup returns CDR1 SGHVS and CDR2 FQNEAQ. This CDR3 has 15 amino acids. CDR3 bases: TGTGCCAGCAGCCAAAGGCGGGGGGTGAACACTGAAGCTTTCTTT. It specifies CASSQRRGVNTEAFF.

This chain joins TRBV18 and TRBJ2-7; D gene unclear. The germline V gene encodes CDR1 KGHSH and CDR2 LQKENI. The CDR3 is 14 residues long. Trimming removed 3 bases from V and 4 bases from J, with 13 bases in between. CDR3 sequence reads: CASSPIDTAYEQYF. The CDR3 region has the DNA TGTGCCAGCTCACCTATAGACACCGCTTACGAGCAGTACTTC.

This rearrangement joins TRBV7-2 to TRBJ2-3, with 14 bases identical to TRBD2. J was trimmed by 4 bases and V by 2 bases; bases with no gene match: 2. CDR3 length: 16 residues. Germline V CDR1 and CDR2: SGHTA, FQGNSA. The CDR3 DNA is TGTGCCAGCAGCTTATTGGGACTAGCGGGAGCAGATACGCAGTATTTT. Its translation: CASSLLGLAGADTQYF.

The J gene is TRBJ1-2, the V gene TRBV6-6; 8 nucleotides match TRBD1. Unmatched junction bases numbered 2, after V lost 7 bases and J lost 4 bases. CDR3 length: 12 residues. Per the germline V gene, CDR1 is MNHNY and CDR2 is SVGAGI (reference sequence). CDR3 residues: CASKTGGYGYTF. Here the CDR3 DNA reads TGTGCCAGCAAAACAGGGGGCTATGGCTACACCTTC.

This clone appeared once. This chain connects TRBV19 to TRBJ2-7; 9 bases map to TRBD2. Germline V gene sequence: CDR1 LNHDA, CDR2 SQIVND (reference sequence). The CDR3 consists of 17 residues. After removal of 0 bases from V and 2 bases from J, the junction contained 8 bases not matched to a gene. CDR3: CASSIDLKLAGTYEQYF. CDR3 nucleotide sequence: TGTGCCAGTAGTATAGATTTAAAGCTAGCGGGAACCTACGAGCAGTACTTC.

The sample holds one count of this clone. J is TRBJ2-3 and V is TRBV25-1; the match to TRBD2 covers 11 bases. CDR1 MGHDK and CDR2 SYGVNS come from the germline V gene. There are 15 residues in the CDR3. Trimming removed 11 bases from V and 4 bases from J; junction bases left unmatched: 11. Here the CDR3 reads CAVGEIAGGADTQYF. CDR3 DNA: TGTGCCGTTGGGGAAATAGCGGGAGGGGCAGATACGCAGTATTTT.

The chain joins TRBV14 to TRBJ2-1, with a tentative D call TRBD2 (6 bases). The CDR3 runs to 14 residues. Germline V gives CDR1 SGHDN, CDR2 FVKESK. Trimming shortened V by 0 bases and J by 9 bases, and 12 bases separated the two germline ends. Written as DNA, the CDR3 is TGTGCCAGCAGCCAAGATTTGGGAGGTACTGAGCAGTTCTTC. As protein: CASSQDLGGTEQFF. The whole variable domain, remainder taken from reference TRBV14 and TRBJ2-1, is EAGVTQFPSHSVIEKGQTVTLRCDPISGHDNLYWYRRVMGKEIKFLLHFVKESKQDESGMPNNRFLAERTGGTYSTLKVQPAELEDSGVYFCASSQDLGGTEQFFGPGTRLTVL.

The V gene is TRBV25-1, the J gene TRBJ2-2; 9 bases fit TRBD2. Germline V gene data show CDR1 as MGHDK and CDR2 as SYGVNS. This CDR3 has 17 residues. With V trimmed by 5 bases and J by 7 bases, 14 bases remained unmatched. DNA of the CDR3: TGTGCCAGCAGTAGTTTAAGAGTGGCTAGCGGGATCGGGGAGCTGTTTTTT. This translates into CASSSLRVASGIGELFF.

This chain uses TRBV13 with TRBJ2-7; D could derive from TRBD1 or TRBD2 (7 bases each). The CDR3 spans 15 residues. CDR1 is PRHDT, CDR2 FYEKMQ, per germline (reference sequence). The germline V and J ends were trimmed by 5 bases and 3 bases, with 17 bases remaining between them. The CDR3 bases are TGTGCCAGCAGCCCTCAGGGGGGGAGAATCTACGAGCAGTACTTC. This sequence encodes CASSPQGGRIYEQYF.

Remarks on this clone: The sample carries other DNA sequences with the same CDR3. The rearrangement joins TRBV10-2 to TRBJ2-7; no firm D call. CDR1 is WSHSY, CDR2 SAAADI, per germline. This CDR3 comprises 11 residues. The V end lost 6 bases, the J end lost 1 base, and 4 bases lay between the germline ends. This chain's CDR3 is CASSDSYEQYF. The CDR3 nucleotides read TGCGCCAGCAGCGATTCCTACGAGCAGTACTTC.

This sequence joins TRBV28 and TRBJ1-1, with D possibly being TRBD1 (6 bases). The CDR3 consists of 16 residues. V was cut by 6 bases and J by 3 bases, with 20 bases left in between. CDR1 is MDHEN and CDR2 is SYDVKM in the germline V gene. The CDR3 sequence: CASRLPWGAQDTEAFF. For the CDR3, the DNA is TGTGCCAGCAGGTTACCTTGGGGGGCGCAGGACACTGAAGCTTTCTTT.